The 21 T cell receptor beta chains below come from one sample, sequenced in a study of CD8+ T cells in alopecia areata. Researchers sorted pooled cutaneous lymph node cells on the basis of CD4, CD8alpha, NKG2D, NKG2ACE and other markers. RNA was isolated and reverse transcribed to cDNA, the sequencing template. TCRdb keeps only in-frame clones here, not all; method: immunoSEQ multiplex PCR. Captured here are more than 250,000 clones, none seen once; the top ten comprise 1.2%. The sequenced sample consisted of CD4+ T cells sorted from a lymph node. The receptors were sampled from a C3H/HeJ mouse with alopecia areata. This strain's MHC haplotype is H2-k.

A word on this clone: Each gene name is a mouse one. The missing CDR3 end, 4 residues past where the read stops, is filled in from the germline J gene. The V and J genes are TRBV13-2 and TRBJ1-1, with a possible D match to TRBD1 (5 bases). The CDR3 length is 13 residues. The germline V gene encodes CDR1 NNHNN and CDR2 SYGAGS (reference sequence). The ends were cut back, 0 bases at V and 3 bases at J, with 6 bases in the middle. The CDR3 sequence is CASGDARDTEVFF. The DNA read from the CDR3 is TGTGCCAGCGGTGATGCCAGGGACACA.

The sample holds a few counts of this clone. Mouse germline and gene names are used. The read stops 3 residues short of the end of the CDR3; the missing end is completed from the germline J gene. The gene calls are TRBV13-2 and TRBJ1-6; D unresolved. TRBJ1-6 is given ORF status, its function remaining uncertain. Trimming left V 0 bases short and J 7 bases short, with 11 bases between. Germline lookup yields CDR1 NNHNN and CDR2 SYGAGS (reference sequence). This CDR3 region has 15 residues. The DNA read from the CDR3 is TGTGCCAGCGGTGATGCTGGTCTGGGGAATTCGCCC. Translating it yields CASGDAGLGNSP. The CDR3, in full, reads CASGDAGLGNSPLYF.

Details on this clone: Genes and germline are mouse. The read ends 4 residues before the CDR3 terminus; that terminus is restored from the germline J gene. The rearrangement links TRBV5 to TRBJ2-5; 9 bases agree with TRBD1. Germline V CDR1 and CDR2: LGHNA, YNLKQL (reference sequence). The CDR3 is 14 residues long. CDR3 bases read: TGTGCCAGCAGCCAAGGGACAGGGGTTGAC. This codes for CASSQGTGVD. The CDR3 in its entirety is CASSQGTGVDTQYF.

Notes on this clone: Germline and genes: mouse. With the read ending 3 residues before the CDR3 end, the germline J gene is used to fill in that end. The V call is TRBV19, the J call TRBJ1-6; a possible D gene is TRBD1 (6 bases). TRBJ1-6 is an open reading frame whose function is uncertain. CDR1 and CDR2 (germline): FNHDT, SITEND (reference sequence). The CDR3 sequence is 17 residues long. Between the trimmed V and J ends, which lost 5 bases and 3 bases, there was a span of 18 bases. CDR3 in amino acids: CASRPSGTRGYNSPLYF. CDR3 DNA, as far as it was read: TGTGCCAGCAGACCTTCCGGGACACGGGGCTATAATTCGCCC.

In the case of this clone: All gene names here are mouse names. Read data end 4 residues before the CDR3 end; the end is taken from the germline J gene. The chain uses TRBV19 and TRBJ2-1; 7 bases match TRBD1. Per the germline V gene, CDR1 is FNHDT and CDR2 is SITEND (reference sequence). The CDR3 runs to 15 residues. V trimming: 4 bases; J trimming: 4 bases; junction bases outside the gene matches: 8. The CDR3 region is CASSPRDRIYAEQFF. Partial CDR3 DNA: TGTGCCAGCAGTCCCCGGGACAGAATATATGCT.

For this clone: The gene names given are mouse names. From the germline J gene comes the end of the CDR3, since the read stops 4 residues before it. The V call is TRBV14, the J call TRBJ2-5; 7 bases are shared with TRBD1. The CDR3 is 16 amino acids. The germline gives CDR1 SGHDT, CDR2 FRDEAV. V lost 0 bases, J lost 2 bases, and 6 bases stayed unmatched. The CDR3 protein is CASSFSGRGTQDTQYF. The sequenced part of the CDR3 DNA is TGTGCCAGCAGTTTCTCTGGCAGGGGGACCCAAGAC.

This clone was seen many times. Germline and genes: mouse. The CDR3 region is CASSEAGSAETLYF. CDR3 DNA, as far as it was read: TGTGCCAGCAGTGAGGCAGGTAGTGCAGAA. J is TRBJ2-3 and V is TRBV13-3; D is ambiguous. From the germline J gene comes the end of the CDR3, since the read stops 4 residues before it. The CDR3 is 14 amino acids. Trimming took off 2 bases at V and 0 bases at J, with 7 bases between the two ends. Per germline, CDR1 NNHDY and CDR2 SYVADS.

In the case of this clone: The germline and genes are mouse ones. This same CDR3 is encoded by further DNA sequences in the sample. The CDR3 bases that were read are TGTGCCAGCGGTGGGACAGGGAGCTCC. Protein: CASGGTGSS. The CDR3 reads in full as CASGGTGSSDYTF. The genes are TRBV13-2 and TRBJ1-2; 8 bases align to TRBD1. The read stops 4 residues short of the end of the CDR3; the missing end is completed from the germline J gene. The junction had 2 bases not matched to a gene; V was cut back by 3 bases and J by 4 bases. In germline, CDR1 is NNHNN, CDR2 SYGAGS (reference sequence). The CDR3 totals 13 residues.

A few counts support this clone. Germline and genes: mouse. The missing CDR3 end, 4 residues past where the read stops, is filled in from the germline J gene. V is TRBV1 and J is TRBJ2-4; TRBD1 is a possible D gene (6 bases). Germline CDR1 NSQYPW, CDR2 LRSPGD (reference sequence). The CDR3 totals 15 residues. The V end was cut by 1 base, the J end by 2 bases, with 10 bases between. The CDR3 sequence is CTCSAAQGFQNTLYF. CDR3 bases read: TGCACCTGCAGTGCAGCCCAGGGGTTTCAAAAC. The full variable domain, completed using reference TRBV1 and TRBJ2-4, is VTLLEQNPRWRLVPRGQAVNLRCILKNSQYPWMSWYQQDLQKQLQWLFTLRSPGDKEVKSLPGADYLATRVTDTELRLQVANMSQGRTLYCTCSAAQGFQNTLYFGAGTRLSVL.

With respect to this clone: Genes here carry mouse names. The missing CDR3 end, 4 residues past where the read stops, is filled in from the germline J gene. This chain connects TRBV13-1 to TRBJ1-1; D might be TRBD1 (6 bases). The germline V gene encodes CDR1 NSHNY and CDR2 SYGAGN. V lost 2 bases and J lost 0, with 11 bases in between. There are 15 residues in the CDR3. The CDR3 spells CASSEEGEANTEVFF. The DNA read from the CDR3 is TGTGCCAGCAGTGAAGAGGGGGAAGCAAACACA.

On this clone itself: The genes and germline here are from mouse. The observed sequence ends 4 residues before the CDR3 terminus, with the missing tail filled in from the germline J gene. This chain uses TRBV13-1 with TRBJ2-1, with 7 bases identical to TRBD2. The trim removed 2 bases at V and 0 bases at J, leaving 2 bases unmatched. The CDR3 is 15 amino acids. Germline V gives CDR1 NSHNY, CDR2 SYGAGN. The CDR3 bases that were read are TGTGCCAGCAGTGAGGGACTGTATAACTATGCT. The encoded protein is CASSEGLYNYA. In full, the CDR3 reads CASSEGLYNYAEQFF.

Comment on this clone: One end of the junction varies from germline; a read error may be responsible. Each gene name is a mouse one. The DNA ends 4 residues before the CDR3 does, and the rest of the CDR3 is filled in from the germline J gene. The chain joins TRBV17 to TRBJ2-3; D gene uncertain. Germline V CDR1 and CDR2: MNHDT, YYDKIL. This CDR3 has 15 amino acids. The CDR3 here is CANSRDPGGAETLYF. CDR3 DNA (partial): TGTGCTAACAGTAGAGATCCTGGCGGTGCAGAA.

For this clone: The gene names given are mouse names. Coverage ceases 4 residues before the CDR3 finishes, and the germline J gene fills in the end. Different DNA sequences within this sample yield the same CDR3. The chain joins TRBV1 to TRBJ2-4, with 7 bases aligning to TRBD1. V lost 4 bases and J lost 0; bases outside the gene matches: 1. Germline CDR1 NSQYPW, CDR2 LRSPGD (reference sequence). CDR3 length equals 14 residues. The CDR3 spells CTCSDRGSQNTLYF. CDR3 DNA, as far as it was read: TGCACCTGCAGTGACAGGGGAAGTCAAAAC.

For this clone: Gene names are mouse gene names. With the read ending 4 residues before the CDR3 end, the germline J gene is used to fill in that end. Other nucleotide sequences from this sample produce the same CDR3. The chain combines TRBV14 with TRBJ2-7; 8 nucleotides match TRBD2. Germline assignment: CDR1 SGHDT and CDR2 FRDEAV. The ends lost 5 bases at V and 0 bases at J; junction bases unmatched: 4. The CDR3 has 14 amino acids. The sequenced part of the CDR3 DNA is TGTGCCAGCAGAACTGGGGGAAGCTCCTAT. Translated, it gives CASRTGGSSY. The whole CDR3 sequence reads CASRTGGSSYEQYF.

A remark on this clone: Gene names are the mouse ones. The read ends 4 residues before the CDR3 terminus; that terminus is restored from the germline J gene. This rearrangement joins TRBV1 to TRBJ2-1; 7 positions agree with TRBD1. The CDR3 loop spans 14 amino acids. Germline V gene sequence: CDR1 NSQYPW, CDR2 LRSPGD (reference sequence). The chain's CDR3 is CTCSAETGRAEQFF. CDR3 DNA, as far as it was read: TGCACCTGCAGTGCAGAGACAGGGAGGGCT. Variable domain in full (rest from reference TRBV1 and TRBJ2-1): VTLLEQNPRWRLVPRGQAVNLRCILKNSQYPWMSWYQQDLQKQLQWLFTLRSPGDKEVKSLPGADYLATRVTDTELRLQVANMSQGRTLYCTCSAETGRAEQFFGPGTRLTVL.

With regard to this clone: Here the gene names and germline are mouse. The CDR3 end lies 4 residues beyond the end of the read and is filled in from the germline J gene. The chain employs TRBV5 and TRBJ2-1; TRBD2 might be the D (6 bases). This CDR3 comprises 16 residues. V was trimmed by 1 base and J by 1 base, leaving 11 bases between them. Germline values: CDR1 LGHNA, CDR2 YNLKQL (reference sequence). CDR3 sequence: CASSQGLTGNYAEQFF. CDR3 DNA, as far as it was read: TGTGCCAGCAGCCAAGGCCTGACTGGAAACTATGCT.

In regard to this clone: Any gene name here is a mouse gene name. The read ends 4 residues before the CDR3 terminus; that terminus is restored from the germline J gene. Other DNA sequences within the sample encode an identical CDR3. The J gene is TRBJ2-7, the V gene TRBV13-1, with 9 bases fitting TRBD2. The CDR3 length is 15 residues. J lost 0 bases, V lost 1 base, and 2 bases had no gene match. From germline, CDR1 is NSHNY and CDR2 SYGAGN. CDR3 in amino acids: CASSDPGGVSYEQYF. CDR3 DNA (partial): TGTGCCAGCAGTGATCCTGGGGGGGTCTCCTAT.

The sample holds a few counts of this clone. The listed genes are named as in mouse. Read data end 4 residues before the CDR3 end; the end is taken from the germline J gene. Other DNA sequences in the sample encode the same CDR3. The rearrangement uses TRBV19 and TRBJ2-1; 9 nucleotides match TRBD1. The CDR3 covers 14 residues. CDR1 is FNHDT and CDR2 is SITEND in the germline V gene (reference sequence). The junction had 5 bases not matched to a gene; V was cut back by 6 bases and J by 4 bases. The CDR3 protein is CASTSGQGYAEQFF. Incomplete CDR3 DNA: TGTGCCAGCACCAGCGGACAGGGGTATGCT.

In its sample, this clone was seen a few times. Each gene name is a mouse one. The read terminates 4 residues before the CDR3 end, so the remaining end is supplied by the germline J gene. The rearrangement joins TRBV13-1 to TRBJ1-1, with a weak D call TRBD1 (5 bases). In germline, CDR1 is NSHNY, CDR2 SYGAGN. This CDR3 has 14 amino acids. Trimming pared 5 bases from V and 0 bases from J, leaving 11 bases between. The CDR3 reads CASREDTANTEVFF. The CDR3 DNA, read in part, is TGTGCCAGCAGAGAGGACACTGCAAACACA.

This clone has only a few counts. The listed genes are named as in mouse. CDR3 loop: CTCSAAGGGFSDYTF. Partial CDR3 DNA: TGCACCTGCAGTGCGGCAGGGGGCGGCTTCTCC. The chain joins TRBV1 to TRBJ1-2; 8 nucleotides match TRBD1. Sequencing ends 4 residues short of the CDR3 end; the germline J gene provides the rest. Unmatched junction bases numbered 7, after V lost 3 bases and J lost 4 bases. The CDR3 sequence is 15 residues long. From germline, CDR1 is NSQYPW and CDR2 LRSPGD (reference sequence).

There are a few counts of this clone. The germline and genes are mouse ones. The read terminates 3 residues ahead of where the CDR3 ends, so the germline J gene completes it. This chain joins TRBV13-2 and TRBJ1-6; 12 nucleotides agree with TRBD1. TRBJ1-6 is assigned to the ORF class and has an uncertain function. Germline V CDR1 and CDR2: NNHNN, SYGAGS (reference sequence). The CDR3 spans 15 residues. V was clipped by 2 bases and J by 11 bases; unmatched bases: 5. The CDR3 spells CASGERDRGQAPLYF. The sequenced CDR3 bases are TGTGCCAGCGGTGAGCGGGACAGGGGGCAGGCGCCC.